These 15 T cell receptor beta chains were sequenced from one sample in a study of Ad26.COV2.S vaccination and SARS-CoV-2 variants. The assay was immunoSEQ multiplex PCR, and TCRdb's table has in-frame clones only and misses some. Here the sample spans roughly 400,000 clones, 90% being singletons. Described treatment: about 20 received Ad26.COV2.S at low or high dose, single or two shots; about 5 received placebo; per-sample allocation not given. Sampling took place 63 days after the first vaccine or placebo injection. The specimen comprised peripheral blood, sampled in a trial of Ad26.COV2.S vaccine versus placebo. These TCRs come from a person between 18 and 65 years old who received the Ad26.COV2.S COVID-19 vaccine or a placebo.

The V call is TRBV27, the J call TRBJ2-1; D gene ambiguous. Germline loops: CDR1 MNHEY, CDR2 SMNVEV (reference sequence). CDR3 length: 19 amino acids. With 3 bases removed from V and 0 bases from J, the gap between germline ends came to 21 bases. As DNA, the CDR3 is TGTGCCAGCAGTTTTTTTGAGAGTATGGGTCGACGCTCCTACAATGAGCAGTTCTTC. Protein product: CASSFFESMGRRSYNEQFF.

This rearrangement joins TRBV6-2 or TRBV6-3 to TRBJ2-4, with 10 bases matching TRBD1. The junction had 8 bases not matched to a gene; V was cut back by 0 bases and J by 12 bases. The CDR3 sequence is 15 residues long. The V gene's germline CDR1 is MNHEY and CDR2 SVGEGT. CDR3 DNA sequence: TGTGCCAGCAGTTACTCCGGGACAGGGGAATCGAGTCAGTACTTC. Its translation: CASSYSGTGESSQYF.

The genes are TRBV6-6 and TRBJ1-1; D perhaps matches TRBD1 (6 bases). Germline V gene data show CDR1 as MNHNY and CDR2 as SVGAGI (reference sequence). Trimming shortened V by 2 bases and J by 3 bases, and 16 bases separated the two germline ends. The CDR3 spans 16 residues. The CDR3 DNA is TGTGCCAGCAGTTACGGGGCAGGGAGGGGGGACACTGAAGCTTTCTTT. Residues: CASSYGAGRGDTEAFF.

CDR3 amino acids: CASSLFSGRRYEQYF. The CDR3 DNA follows: TGTGCCAGCAGCTTATTTAGCGGGAGAAGATACGAGCAGTACTTC. The chain recombines TRBV7-3 with TRBJ2-7; 9 bases are a match to TRBD2. Trimming took 2 bases from V and 4 from J; bases not matched to a gene: 6. Per the germline V gene, CDR1 is SGHTA and CDR2 is FQGTGA. The length of the CDR3 is 15 residues.

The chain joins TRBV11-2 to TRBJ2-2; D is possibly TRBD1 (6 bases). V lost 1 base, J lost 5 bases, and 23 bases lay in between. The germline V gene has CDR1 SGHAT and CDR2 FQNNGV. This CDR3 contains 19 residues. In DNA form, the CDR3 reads TGTGCCAGCAGCTTAGTTTATCCTAGGCAGGGGACGAGAACCGGGGAGCTGTTTTTT. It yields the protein CASSLVYPRQGTRTGELFF.

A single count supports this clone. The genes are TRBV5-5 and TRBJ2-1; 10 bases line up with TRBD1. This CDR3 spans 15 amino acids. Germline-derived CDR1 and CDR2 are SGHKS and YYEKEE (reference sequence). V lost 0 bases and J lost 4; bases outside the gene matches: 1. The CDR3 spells CASSLGQGAYNEQFF. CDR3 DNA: TGTGCCAGCAGCTTGGGACAGGGGGCATACAATGAGCAGTTCTTC.

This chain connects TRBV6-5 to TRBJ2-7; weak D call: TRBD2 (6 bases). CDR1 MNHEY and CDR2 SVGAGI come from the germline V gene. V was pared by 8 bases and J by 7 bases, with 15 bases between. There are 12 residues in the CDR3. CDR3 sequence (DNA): TGTGCCAGCGAGGAGGGTAGCCTAGAGCAGTACTTC. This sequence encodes CASEEGSLEQYF.

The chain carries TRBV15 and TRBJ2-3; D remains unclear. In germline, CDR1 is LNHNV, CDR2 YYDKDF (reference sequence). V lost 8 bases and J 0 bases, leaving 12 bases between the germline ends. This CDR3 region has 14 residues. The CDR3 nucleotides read TGTGCCACCTTGGGGTCAATTAGCACAGATACGCAGTATTTT. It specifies CATLGSISTDTQYF. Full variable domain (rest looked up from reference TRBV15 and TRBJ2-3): DAMVIQNPRYQVTQFGKPVTLSCSQTLNHNVMYWYQQKSSQAPKLLFHYYDKDFNNEADTPDNFQSRRPNTSFCFLDIRSPGLGDTAMYLCATLGSISTDTQYFGPGTRLTVL.

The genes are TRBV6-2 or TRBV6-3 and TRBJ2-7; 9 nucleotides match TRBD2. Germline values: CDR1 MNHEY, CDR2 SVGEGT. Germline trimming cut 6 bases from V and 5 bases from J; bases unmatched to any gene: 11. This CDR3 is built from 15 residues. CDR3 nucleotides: TGTGCCAGCAGCCCCCGGACTAGCGCCGACCACGAGCAGTACTTC. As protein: CASSPRTSADHEQYF.

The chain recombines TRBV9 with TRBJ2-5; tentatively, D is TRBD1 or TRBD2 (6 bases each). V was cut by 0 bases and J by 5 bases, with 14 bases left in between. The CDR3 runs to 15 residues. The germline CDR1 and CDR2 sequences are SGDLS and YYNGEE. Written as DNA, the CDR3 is TGTGCCAGCAGCGTAGTGCCGGGGGCGGGGGAGACCCAGTACTTC. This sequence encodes CASSVVPGAGETQYF.

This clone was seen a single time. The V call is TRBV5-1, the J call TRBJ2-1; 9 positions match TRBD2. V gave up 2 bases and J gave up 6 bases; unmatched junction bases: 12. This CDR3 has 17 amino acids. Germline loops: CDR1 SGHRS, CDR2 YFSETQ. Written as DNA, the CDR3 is TGCGCCAGCAGCTTATCCCTTGTGGGGACTAGCCCCAATGAGCAGTTCTTC. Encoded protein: CASSLSLVGTSPNEQFF.

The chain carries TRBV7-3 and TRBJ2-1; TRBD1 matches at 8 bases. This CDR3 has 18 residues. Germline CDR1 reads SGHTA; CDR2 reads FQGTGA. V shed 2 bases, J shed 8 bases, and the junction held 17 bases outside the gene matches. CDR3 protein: CASSLVGGGQGKHDEQFF. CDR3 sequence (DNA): TGTGCCAGCAGCTTAGTAGGGGGAGGACAGGGAAAACACGATGAGCAGTTCTTC. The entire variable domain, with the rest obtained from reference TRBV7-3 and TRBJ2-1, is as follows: GAGVSQTPSNKVTEKGKYVELRCDPISGHTALYWYRQSLGQGPEFLIYFQGTGAADDSGLPNDRFFAVRPEGSVSTLKIQRTERGDSAVYLCASSLVGGGQGKHDEQFFGPGTRLTVL.

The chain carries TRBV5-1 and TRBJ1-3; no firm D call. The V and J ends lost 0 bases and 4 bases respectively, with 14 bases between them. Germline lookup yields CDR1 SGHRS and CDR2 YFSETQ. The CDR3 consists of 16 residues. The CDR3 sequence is CASSLAPGAEGNTIYF. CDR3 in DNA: TGCGCCAGCAGCTTGGCCCCGGGCGCGGAAGGAAACACCATATATTTT.

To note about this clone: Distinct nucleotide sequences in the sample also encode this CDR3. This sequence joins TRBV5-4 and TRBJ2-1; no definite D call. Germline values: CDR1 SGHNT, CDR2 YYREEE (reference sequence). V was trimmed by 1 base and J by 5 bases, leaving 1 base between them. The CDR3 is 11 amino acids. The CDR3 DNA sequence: TGTGCCAGCAGCTTGAACAATGAGCAGTTCTTC. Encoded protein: CASSLNNEQFF.

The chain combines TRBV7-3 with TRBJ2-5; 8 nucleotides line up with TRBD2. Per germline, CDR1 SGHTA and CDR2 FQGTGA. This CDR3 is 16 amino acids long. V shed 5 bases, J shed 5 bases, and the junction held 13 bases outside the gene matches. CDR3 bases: TGTGCCAGCAGCGATGGGACTAGTTATACTATGGAGACCCAGTACTTC. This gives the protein CASSDGTSYTMETQYF.